This T cell receptor beta chain is from a study of cytomegalovirus exposure and HLA in healthy donors (TCRdb year 2017). Background on the whole study: The roughly 670 repertoires of the first cohort and the 95 to 150 validation repertoires were produced on the same platform, according to a later analysis. The aim of the study was to test whether cataloging public T cell receptors could identify signatures of past pathogen exposure. Along with the roughly 700-subject first cohort, a separate validation cohort of roughly 110 different subjects was used. To predict cytomegalovirus infection status, the study brought together high-throughput TCR immunosequencing, statistical association of individual TCRs with disease status, and machine learning. Overall results and qualifications from the work: The classifier was reported to diagnose cytomegalovirus status with high specificity and sensitivity in both the original and validation cohorts. Across donors, most TCR sequences were observed very rarely, whereas some public TCRs were present in many individuals. The validation cohort had no HLA typing available for a later analysis, so co-occurrence within that cohort was assessed over all 130 or so repertoires. Of the cluster scores, 94% were above 0 in a later analysis, which found that TCRs clustered in the first cohort also tended to co-occur in the roughly 130 validation repertoires. The study gave a list of about 160 TCR beta chains associated with cytomegalovirus. The authors suggested that the approach could potentially be extended to other disease states and immunological phenotypes. Three of the identified cytomegalovirus-associated TCR beta chains were confirmed in vitro to be specific for cytomegalovirus antigens.

Concerning this clone: Which antigen it targets is not known. No much larger clonotype is one base removed from it; base qualities were not supplied.

The donors were included in the validation cohort of roughly 120 subjects, a group kept apart from the roughly 670-subject first cohort. The receptor library was made with the immunoSEQ multiplex PCR assay. The study's processing was this. To diagnose cytomegalovirus status from the catalog of TCR beta chain sequences, a statistical classification framework was built. TCRdb mirrors the immuneACCESS table, restricted to in-frame sequences. Some clones are absent from its copies; in checked studies, under half trace to an unresolved V gene, and the reason for the others is unknown. V, J and clone size are those of that table, while D and trimming were read from the DNA. Recorded for this sample are 60,000 to 75,000 clones; roughly 94% of them occurred a single time. 6% to 8.5% of the sample comes from the top ten. This receptor was identified in a woman between 18 and 29 years old in good health and CMV-seropositive. What was sequenced was PBMCs.

CDR3 protein: CSAVKTIDERPREDYGYTF. The DNA is TGCAGCGCCGTAAAGACCATCGACGAACGTCCCCGGGAGGACTATGGCTACACCTTC. The chain couples TRBV29-1 to TRBJ1-2, with the D gene too uncertain to name. Trimming costs V 7 bases and J 3 bases, and their ends lie 33 bases apart. Reading the germline V gene gives CDR1 SQVTM and CDR2 ANQGSEA. From the cysteine through the phenylalanine, the CDR3 covers 19 amino acids. Only CDR3 DNA is held: 57 bases, read in frame from base 1. Extended through the reference TRBV29-1 and TRBJ1-2 proteins, this CDR3 yields the full variable domain: SAVISQKPSRDICQRGTSLTIQCQVDSQVTMMFWYRQQPGQSLTLIATANQGSEATYESGFVIDKFPISRPNLTFSTLTVSNMSPEDSSIYLCSAVKTIDERPREDYGYTFGSGTRLTVV.